This T cell receptor (beta chain) was identified during a study of breast tumors, draining lymph nodes, adjacent tissues. V was pared by 2 bases and J by 5 bases, with 7 bases between. CDR1 is SNHLY and CDR2 is FYNNEI in the germline V gene. The CDR3 sequence is 13 residues long. From the multiplex PCR reads, TCRdb called clonotypes with MiXCR, one entry per CDR3 protein. The sample yields over 20,000 distinct CDR3 sequences, about 61% seen once. Sequenced material: tumor-adjacent breast tissue. The TCR sequence derives from a female donor with breast cancer. Some clones in this sample may be carry-over from other donors' samples. The chain links TRBV2 to TRBJ1-5; D is undetermined. The DNA of the CDR3 is TGTGCCAGCAGTGAACAGAGCTATCAGCCCCAGCATTTT. It yields the protein CASSEQSYQPQHF.